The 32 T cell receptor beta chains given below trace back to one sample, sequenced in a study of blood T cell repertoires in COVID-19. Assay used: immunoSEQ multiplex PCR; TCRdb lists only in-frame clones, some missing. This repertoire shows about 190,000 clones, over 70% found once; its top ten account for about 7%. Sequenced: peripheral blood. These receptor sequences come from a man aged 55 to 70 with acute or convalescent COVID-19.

For the CDR3, the DNA is TGTGCCAGCAGTTCCTCCGGGACAGGGTTCTACAATGAGCAGTTCTTC. Translated: CASSSSGTGFYNEQFF. The chain employs TRBV6-6 and TRBJ2-1; 9 positions match TRBD1. There are 16 residues in the CDR3. V trimming: 4 bases; J trimming: 3 bases; junction bases outside the gene matches: 7. CDR1 is MNHNY, CDR2 SVGAGI, per germline (reference sequence).

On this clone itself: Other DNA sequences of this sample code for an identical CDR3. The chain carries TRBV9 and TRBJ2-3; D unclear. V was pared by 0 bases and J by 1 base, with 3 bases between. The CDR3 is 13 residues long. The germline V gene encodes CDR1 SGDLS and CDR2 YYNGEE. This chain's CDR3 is CASSVAGTDTQYF. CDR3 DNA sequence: TGTGCCAGCAGCGTAGCCGGCACAGATACGCAGTATTTT.

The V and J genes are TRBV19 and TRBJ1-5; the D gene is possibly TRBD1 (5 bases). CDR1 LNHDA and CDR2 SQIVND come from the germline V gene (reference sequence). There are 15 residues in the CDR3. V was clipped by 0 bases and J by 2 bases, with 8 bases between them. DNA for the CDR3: TGTGCCAGTAGTATAGAAAGGGGTGGCAATCAGCCCCAGCATTTT. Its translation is CASSIERGGNQPQHF.

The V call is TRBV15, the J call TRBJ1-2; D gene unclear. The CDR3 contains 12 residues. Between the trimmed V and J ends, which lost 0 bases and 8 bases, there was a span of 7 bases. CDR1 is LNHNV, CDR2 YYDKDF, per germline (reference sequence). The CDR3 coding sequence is TGTGCCACCAGCAGAGATTCCGGGGGCTACACCTTC. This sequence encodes CATSRDSGGYTF.

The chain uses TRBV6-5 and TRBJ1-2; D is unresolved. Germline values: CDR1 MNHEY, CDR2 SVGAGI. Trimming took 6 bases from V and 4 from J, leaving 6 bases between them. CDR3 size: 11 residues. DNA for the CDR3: TGTGCCAGCAGGGCCGTCTATGGCTACACCTTC. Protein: CASRAVYGYTF.

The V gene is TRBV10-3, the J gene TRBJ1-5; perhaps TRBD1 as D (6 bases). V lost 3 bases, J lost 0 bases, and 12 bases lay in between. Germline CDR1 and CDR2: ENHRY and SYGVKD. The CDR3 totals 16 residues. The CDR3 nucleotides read TGTGCCATCAGTGACAGGGGTGACTATAGCAATCAGCCCCAGCATTTT. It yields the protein CAISDRGDYSNQPQHF.

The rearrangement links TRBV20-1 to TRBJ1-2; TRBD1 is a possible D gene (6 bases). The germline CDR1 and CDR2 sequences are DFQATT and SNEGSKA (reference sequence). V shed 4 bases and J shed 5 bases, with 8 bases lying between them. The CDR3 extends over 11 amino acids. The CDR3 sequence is CSAKGTYGYTF. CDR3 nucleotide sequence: TGCAGTGCTAAAGGGACATATGGCTACACCTTC.

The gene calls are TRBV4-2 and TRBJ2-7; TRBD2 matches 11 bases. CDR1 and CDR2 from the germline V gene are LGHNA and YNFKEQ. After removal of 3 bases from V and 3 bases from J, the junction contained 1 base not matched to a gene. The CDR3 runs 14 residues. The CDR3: CASSQGLADYEQYF. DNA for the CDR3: TGTGCCAGCAGCCAGGGACTAGCGGACTACGAGCAGTACTTC.

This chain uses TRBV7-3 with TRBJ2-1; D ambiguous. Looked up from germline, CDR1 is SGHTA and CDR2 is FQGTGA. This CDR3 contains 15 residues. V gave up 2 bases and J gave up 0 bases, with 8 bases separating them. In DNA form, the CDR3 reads TGTGCCAGCAGCTTAGGTCCTAGCTCCTACAATGAGCAGTTCTTC. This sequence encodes CASSLGPSSYNEQFF.

The CDR3 region is CASRRTEYEQYF. CDR3 nucleotide sequence: TGTGCCAGCAGACGGACTGAGTACGAGCAGTACTTC. The rearrangement links TRBV28 to TRBJ2-7; the D gene is possibly TRBD2 (5 bases). CDR1 and CDR2 (germline): MDHEN, SYDVKM. The CDR3 is 12 amino acids. Trimming stripped 6 bases from V and 4 bases from J, with 10 bases between.

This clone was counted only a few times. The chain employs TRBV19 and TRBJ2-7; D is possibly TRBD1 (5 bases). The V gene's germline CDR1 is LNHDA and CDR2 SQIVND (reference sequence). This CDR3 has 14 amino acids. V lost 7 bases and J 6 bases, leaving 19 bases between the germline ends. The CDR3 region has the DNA TGTGCCAGTAAGACAGCCCCACTCGCCGGCGAGCAGTACTTC. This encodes CASKTAPLAGEQYF.

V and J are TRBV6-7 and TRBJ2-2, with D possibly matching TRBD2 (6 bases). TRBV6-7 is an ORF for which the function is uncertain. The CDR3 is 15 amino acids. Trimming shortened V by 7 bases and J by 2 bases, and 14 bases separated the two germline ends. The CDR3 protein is CASIWPGLNTGELFF. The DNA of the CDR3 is TGTGCCAGCATATGGCCGGGACTCAACACCGGGGAGCTGTTTTTT.

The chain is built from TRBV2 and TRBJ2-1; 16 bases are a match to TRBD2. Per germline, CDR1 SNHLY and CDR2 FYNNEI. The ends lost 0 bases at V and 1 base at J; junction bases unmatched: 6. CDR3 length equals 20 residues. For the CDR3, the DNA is TGTGCCAGCAGTGAAGCGGCCGGGACTAGCGGGGGGGTTTCCTACAATGAGCAGTTCTTC. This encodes CASSEAAGTSGGVSYNEQFF.

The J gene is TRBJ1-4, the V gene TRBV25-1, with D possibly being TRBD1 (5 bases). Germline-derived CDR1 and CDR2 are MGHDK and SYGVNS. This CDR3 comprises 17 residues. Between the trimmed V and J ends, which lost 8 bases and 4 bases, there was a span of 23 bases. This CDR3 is CASCLGYGKGINEKLFF. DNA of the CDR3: TGTGCCAGCTGCTTGGGTTACGGTAAGGGGATTAATGAAAAACTGTTTTTT. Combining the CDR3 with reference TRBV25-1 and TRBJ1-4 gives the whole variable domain EADIYQTPRYLVIGTGKKITLECSQTMGHDKMYWYQQDPGMELHLIHYSYGVNSTEKGDLSSESTVSRIRTEHFPLTLESARPSHTSQYLCASCLGYGKGINEKLFFGSGTQLSVL.

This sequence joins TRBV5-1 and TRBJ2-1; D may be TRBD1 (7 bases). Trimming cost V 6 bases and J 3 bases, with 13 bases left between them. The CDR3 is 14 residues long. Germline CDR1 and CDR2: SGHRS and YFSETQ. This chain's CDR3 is CASTAGTVYNEQFF. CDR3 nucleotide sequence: TGCGCCAGCACCGCGGGGACAGTCTACAATGAGCAGTTCTTC. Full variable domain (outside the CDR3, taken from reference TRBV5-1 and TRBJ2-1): KAGVTQTPRYLIKTRGQQVTLSCSPISGHRSVSWYQQTPGQGLQFLFEYFSETQRNKGNFPGRFSGRQFSNSRSEMNVSTLELGDSALYLCASTAGTVYNEQFFGPGTRLTVL.

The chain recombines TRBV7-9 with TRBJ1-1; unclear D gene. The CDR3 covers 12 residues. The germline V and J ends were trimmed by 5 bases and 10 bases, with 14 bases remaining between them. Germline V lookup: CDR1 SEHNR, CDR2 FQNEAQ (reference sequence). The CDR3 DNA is TGTGCCAGCAGCCCATCGCATAAGAGAGCTTTCTTT. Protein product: CASSPSHKRAFF.

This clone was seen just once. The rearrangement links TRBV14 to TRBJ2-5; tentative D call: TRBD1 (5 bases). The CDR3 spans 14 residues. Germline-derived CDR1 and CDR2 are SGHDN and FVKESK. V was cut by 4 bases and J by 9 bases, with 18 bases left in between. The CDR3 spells CASSLNPRLGAQYF. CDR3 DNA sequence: TGTGCCAGCAGCCTGAACCCCAGGCTAGGGGCCCAGTACTTC.

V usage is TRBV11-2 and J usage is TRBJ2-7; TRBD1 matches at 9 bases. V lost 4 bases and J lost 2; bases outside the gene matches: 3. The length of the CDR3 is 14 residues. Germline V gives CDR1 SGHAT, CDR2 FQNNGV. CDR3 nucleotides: TGTGCCAGCAGCTCTGGACAGGGGACCTACGAGCAGTACTTC. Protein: CASSSGQGTYEQYF.

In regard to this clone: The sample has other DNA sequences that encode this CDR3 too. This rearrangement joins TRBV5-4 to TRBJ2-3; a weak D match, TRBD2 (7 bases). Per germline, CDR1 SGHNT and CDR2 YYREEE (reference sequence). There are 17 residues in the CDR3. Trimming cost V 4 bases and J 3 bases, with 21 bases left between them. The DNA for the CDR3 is TGTGCCAGCAGCCCGAACGCAATGGGAGGGGGAACAGATACGCAGTATTTT. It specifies CASSPNAMGGGTDTQYF.

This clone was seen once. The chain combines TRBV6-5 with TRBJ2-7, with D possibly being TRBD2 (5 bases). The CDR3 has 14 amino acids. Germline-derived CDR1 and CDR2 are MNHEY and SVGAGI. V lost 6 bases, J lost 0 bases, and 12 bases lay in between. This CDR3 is CASSWTASSYEQYF. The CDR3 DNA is TGTGCCAGCAGCTGGACTGCGAGCTCCTACGAGCAGTACTTC.

The CDR3 reads CASSVLAGYNEQFF. CDR3 nucleotide sequence: TGTGCCAGCAGTGTACTAGCGGGTTACAATGAGCAGTTCTTC. The rearrangement links TRBV25-1 to TRBJ2-1; 9 nucleotides line up with TRBD2. The CDR3 covers 14 residues. V trimming: 4 bases; J trimming: 4 bases; junction bases outside the gene matches: 2. The germline CDR1 and CDR2 sequences are MGHDK and SYGVNS.

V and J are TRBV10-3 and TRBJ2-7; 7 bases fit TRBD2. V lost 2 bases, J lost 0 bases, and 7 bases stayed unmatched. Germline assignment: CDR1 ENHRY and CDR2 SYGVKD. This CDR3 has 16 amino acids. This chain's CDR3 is CAISETLAGPSYEQYF. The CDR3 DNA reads TGTGCCATCAGTGAGACGTTAGCGGGCCCCTCCTACGAGCAGTACTTC.

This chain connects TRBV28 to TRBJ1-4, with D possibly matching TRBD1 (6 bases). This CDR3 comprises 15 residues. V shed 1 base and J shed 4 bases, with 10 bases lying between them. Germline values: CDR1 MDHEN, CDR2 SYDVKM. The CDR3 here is CASSLSQGRNEKLFF. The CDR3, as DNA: TGTGCCAGCAGTTTATCCCAGGGGCGTAATGAAAAACTGTTTTTT.

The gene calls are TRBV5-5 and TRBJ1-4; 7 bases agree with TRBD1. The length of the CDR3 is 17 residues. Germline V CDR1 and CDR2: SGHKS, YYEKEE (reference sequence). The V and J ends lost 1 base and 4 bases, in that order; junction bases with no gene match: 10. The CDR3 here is CASSLKDRVVGNEKLFF. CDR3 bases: TGTGCCAGCAGCTTGAAAGACAGGGTGGTGGGTAATGAAAAACTGTTTTTT.

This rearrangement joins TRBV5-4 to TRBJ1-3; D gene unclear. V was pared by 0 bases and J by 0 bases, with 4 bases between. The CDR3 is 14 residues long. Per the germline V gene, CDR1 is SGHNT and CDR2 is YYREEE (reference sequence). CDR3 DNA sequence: TGTGCCAGCAGCTTGGGACTCTCTGGAAACACCATATATTTT. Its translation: CASSLGLSGNTIYF.

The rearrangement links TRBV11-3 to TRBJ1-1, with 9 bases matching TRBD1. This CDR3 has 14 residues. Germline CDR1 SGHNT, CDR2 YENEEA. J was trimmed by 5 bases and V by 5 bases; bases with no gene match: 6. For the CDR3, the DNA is TGTGCCAGCAGCCCGCCGGGACAGGGTACTGAAGCTTTCTTT. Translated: CASSPPGQGTEAFF.

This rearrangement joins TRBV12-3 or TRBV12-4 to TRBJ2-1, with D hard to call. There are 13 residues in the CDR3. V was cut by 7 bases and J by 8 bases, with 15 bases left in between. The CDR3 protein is CASIPSPSHEQFF. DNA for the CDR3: TGTGCCAGCATACCGTCCCCCAGTCATGAGCAGTTCTTC.

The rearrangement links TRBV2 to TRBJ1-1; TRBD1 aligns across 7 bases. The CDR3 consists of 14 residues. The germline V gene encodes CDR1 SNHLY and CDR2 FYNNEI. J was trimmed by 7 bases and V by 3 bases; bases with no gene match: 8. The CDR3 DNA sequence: TGTGCCAGCAGTGACGAGGGACAGCGATATGAAGCTTTCTTT. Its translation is CASSDEGQRYEAFF.

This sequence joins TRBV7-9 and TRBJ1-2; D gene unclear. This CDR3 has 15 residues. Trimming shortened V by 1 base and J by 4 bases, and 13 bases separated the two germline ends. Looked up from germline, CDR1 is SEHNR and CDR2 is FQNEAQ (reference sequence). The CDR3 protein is CASSLGGTTIYGYTF. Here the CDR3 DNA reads TGTGCCAGCAGCTTAGGGGGTACGACTATCTATGGCTACACCTTC.

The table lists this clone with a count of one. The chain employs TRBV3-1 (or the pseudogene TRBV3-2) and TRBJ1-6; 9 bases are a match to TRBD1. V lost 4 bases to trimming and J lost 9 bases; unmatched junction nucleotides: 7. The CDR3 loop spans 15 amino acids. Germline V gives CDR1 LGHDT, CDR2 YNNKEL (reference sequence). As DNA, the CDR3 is TGTGCCAGCAGCCGGGACAGGGACGTGCGTTCACCCCTCCACTTT. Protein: CASSRDRDVRSPLHF.

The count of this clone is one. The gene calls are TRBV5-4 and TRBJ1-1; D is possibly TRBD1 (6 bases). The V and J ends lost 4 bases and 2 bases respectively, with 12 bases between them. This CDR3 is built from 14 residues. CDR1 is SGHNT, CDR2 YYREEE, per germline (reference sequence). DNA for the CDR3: TGTGCCAGCAGCGTCGGACAGATCAACACTGAAGCTTTCTTT. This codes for CASSVGQINTEAFF. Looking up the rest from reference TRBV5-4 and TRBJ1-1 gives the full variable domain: ETGVTQSPTHLIKTRGQQVTLRCSSQSGHNTVSWYQQALGQGPQFIFQYYREEENGRGNFPPRFSGLQFPNYSSELNVNALELDDSALYLCASSVGQINTEAFFGQGTRLTVV.

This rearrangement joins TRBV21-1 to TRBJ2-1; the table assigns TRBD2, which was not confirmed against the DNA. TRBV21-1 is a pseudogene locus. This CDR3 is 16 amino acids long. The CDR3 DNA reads TGTGCCAGCAGCCCCCGGGTAGCGGGAGGTTTTCATGAGCAGTTCTTC. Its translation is CASSPRVAGGFHEQFF.